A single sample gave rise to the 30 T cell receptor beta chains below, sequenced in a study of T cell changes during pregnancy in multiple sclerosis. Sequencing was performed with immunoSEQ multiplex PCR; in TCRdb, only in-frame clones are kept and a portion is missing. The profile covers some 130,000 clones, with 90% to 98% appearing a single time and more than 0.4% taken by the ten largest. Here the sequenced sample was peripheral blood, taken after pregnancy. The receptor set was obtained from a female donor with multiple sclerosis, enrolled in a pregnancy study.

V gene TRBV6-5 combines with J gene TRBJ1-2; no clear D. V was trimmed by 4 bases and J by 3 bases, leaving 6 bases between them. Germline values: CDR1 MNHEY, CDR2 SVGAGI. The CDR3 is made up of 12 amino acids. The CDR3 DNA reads TGTGCCAGCAGTTCCCTCGACTATGGCTACACCTTC. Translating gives CASSSLDYGYTF.

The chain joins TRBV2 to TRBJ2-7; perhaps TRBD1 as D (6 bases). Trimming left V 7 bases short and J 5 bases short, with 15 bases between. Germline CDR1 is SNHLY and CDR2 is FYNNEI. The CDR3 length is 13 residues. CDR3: CASNGGPGDEQYF. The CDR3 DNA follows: TGTGCCAGCAATGGGGGCCCCGGGGACGAGCAGTACTTC.

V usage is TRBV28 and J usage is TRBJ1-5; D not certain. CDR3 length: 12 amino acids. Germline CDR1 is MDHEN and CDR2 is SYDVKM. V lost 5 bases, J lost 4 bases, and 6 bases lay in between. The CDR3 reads CASSPLNQPQHF. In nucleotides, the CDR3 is TGTGCCAGCAGTCCCCTAAATCAGCCCCAGCATTTT.

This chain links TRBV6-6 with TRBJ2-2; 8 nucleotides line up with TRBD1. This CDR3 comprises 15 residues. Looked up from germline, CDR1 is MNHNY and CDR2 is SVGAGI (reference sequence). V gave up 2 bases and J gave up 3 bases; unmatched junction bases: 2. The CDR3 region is CASSYGQGYTGELFF. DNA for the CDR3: TGTGCCAGCAGTTACGGACAGGGTTACACCGGGGAGCTGTTTTTT.

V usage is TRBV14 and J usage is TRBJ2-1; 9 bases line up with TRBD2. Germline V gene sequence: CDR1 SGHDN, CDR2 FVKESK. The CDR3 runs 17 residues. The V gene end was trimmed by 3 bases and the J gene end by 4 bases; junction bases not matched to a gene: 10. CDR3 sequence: CASSQDHSGSSYNEQFF. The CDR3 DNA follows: TGTGCCAGCAGCCAGGATCATAGCGGGAGCTCATACAATGAGCAGTTCTTC. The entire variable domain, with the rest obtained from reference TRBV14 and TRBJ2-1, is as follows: EAGVTQFPSHSVIEKGQTVTLRCDPISGHDNLYWYRRVMGKEIKFLLHFVKESKQDESGMPNNRFLAERTGGTYSTLKVQPAELEDSGVYFCASSQDHSGSSYNEQFFGPGTRLTVL.

The CDR3 spells CASGGQGGAMNTEAFF. For the CDR3, the DNA is TGTGCCAGCGGCGGACAGGGGGGAGCCATGAACACTGAAGCTTTCTTT. The V and J genes are TRBV25-1 and TRBJ1-1, with 10 positions matching TRBD1. The trim removed 8 bases at V and 0 bases at J, leaving 9 bases unmatched. The CDR3 sequence is 16 residues long. In germline, CDR1 is MGHDK, CDR2 SYGVNS.

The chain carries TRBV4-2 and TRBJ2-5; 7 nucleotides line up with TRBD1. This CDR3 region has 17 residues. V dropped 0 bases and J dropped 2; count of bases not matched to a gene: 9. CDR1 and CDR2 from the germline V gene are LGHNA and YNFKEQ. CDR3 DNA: TGTGCCAGCAGCCAAGATCCAAGCAGGGGGTTGCAAGAGACCCAGTACTTC. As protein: CASSQDPSRGLQETQYF.

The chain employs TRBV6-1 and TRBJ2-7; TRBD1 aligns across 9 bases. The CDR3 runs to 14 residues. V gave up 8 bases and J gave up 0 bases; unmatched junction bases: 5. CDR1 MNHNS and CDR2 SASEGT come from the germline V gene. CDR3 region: CASGGQGISYEQYF. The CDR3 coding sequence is TGTGCCAGCGGAGGACAGGGGATCTCCTACGAGCAGTACTTC.

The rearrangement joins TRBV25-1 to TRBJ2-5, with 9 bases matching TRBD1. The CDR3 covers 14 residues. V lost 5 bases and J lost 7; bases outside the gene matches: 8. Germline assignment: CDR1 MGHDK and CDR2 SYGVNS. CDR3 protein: CASSTPDRGGTQYF. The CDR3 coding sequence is TGTGCCAGCAGTACGCCTGACAGGGGGGGGACCCAGTACTTC.

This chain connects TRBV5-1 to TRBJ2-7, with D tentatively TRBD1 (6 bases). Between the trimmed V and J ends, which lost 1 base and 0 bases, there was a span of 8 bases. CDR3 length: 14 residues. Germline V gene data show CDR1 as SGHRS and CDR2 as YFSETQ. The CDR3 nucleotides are TGCGCCAGCAGCTTGACAGGGAACTCCTACGAGCAGTACTTC. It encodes CASSLTGNSYEQYF. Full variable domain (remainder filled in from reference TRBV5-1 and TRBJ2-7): KAGVTQTPRYLIKTRGQQVTLSCSPISGHRSVSWYQQTPGQGLQFLFEYFSETQRNKGNFPGRFSGRQFSNSRSEMNVSTLELGDSALYLCASSLTGNSYEQYFGPGTRLTVT.

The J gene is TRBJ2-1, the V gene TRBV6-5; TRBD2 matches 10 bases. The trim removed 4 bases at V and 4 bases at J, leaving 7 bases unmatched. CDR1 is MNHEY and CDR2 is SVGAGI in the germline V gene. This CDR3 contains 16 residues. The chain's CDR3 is CASSSALAGVYNEQFF. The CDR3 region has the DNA TGTGCCAGCAGTTCCGCTCTAGCGGGAGTATACAATGAGCAGTTCTTC.

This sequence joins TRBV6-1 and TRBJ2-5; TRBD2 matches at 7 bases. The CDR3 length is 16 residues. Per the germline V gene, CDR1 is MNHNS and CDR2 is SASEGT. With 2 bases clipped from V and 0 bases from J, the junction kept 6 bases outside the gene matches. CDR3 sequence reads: CASSERGGSYQETQYF. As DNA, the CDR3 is TGTGCCAGCAGTGAACGGGGAGGGTCGTACCAAGAGACCCAGTACTTC.

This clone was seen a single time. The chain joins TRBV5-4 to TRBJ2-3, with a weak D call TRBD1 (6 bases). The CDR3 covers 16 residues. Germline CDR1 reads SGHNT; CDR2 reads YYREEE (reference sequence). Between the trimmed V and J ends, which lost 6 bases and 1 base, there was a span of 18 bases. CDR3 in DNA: TGTGCCAGCAAAAGAGGCCTTGCAGGGGGCACAGATACGCAGTATTTT. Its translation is CASKRGLAGGTDTQYF.

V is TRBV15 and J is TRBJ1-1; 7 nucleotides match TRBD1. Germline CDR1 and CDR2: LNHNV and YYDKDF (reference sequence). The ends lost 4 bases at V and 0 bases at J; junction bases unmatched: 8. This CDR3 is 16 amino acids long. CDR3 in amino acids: CATSTGQPIMNTEAFF. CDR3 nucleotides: TGTGCCACCAGCACGGGACAGCCGATCATGAACACTGAAGCTTTCTTT.

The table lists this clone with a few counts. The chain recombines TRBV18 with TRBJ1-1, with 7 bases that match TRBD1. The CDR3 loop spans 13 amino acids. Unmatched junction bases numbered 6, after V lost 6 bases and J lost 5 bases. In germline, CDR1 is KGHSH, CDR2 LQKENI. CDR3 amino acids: CASSATGMTEAFF. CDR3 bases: TGTGCCAGCTCGGCGACAGGGATGACTGAAGCTTTCTTT.

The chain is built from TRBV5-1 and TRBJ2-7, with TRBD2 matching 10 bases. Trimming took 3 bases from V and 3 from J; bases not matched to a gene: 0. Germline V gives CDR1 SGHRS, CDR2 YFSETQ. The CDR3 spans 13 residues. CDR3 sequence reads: CASSWTSGYEQYF. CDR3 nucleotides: TGCGCCAGCAGCTGGACTAGCGGCTACGAGCAGTACTTC. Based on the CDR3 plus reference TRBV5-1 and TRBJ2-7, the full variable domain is KAGVTQTPRYLIKTRGQQVTLSCSPISGHRSVSWYQQTPGQGLQFLFEYFSETQRNKGNFPGRFSGRQFSNSRSEMNVSTLELGDSALYLCASSWTSGYEQYFGPGTRLTVT.

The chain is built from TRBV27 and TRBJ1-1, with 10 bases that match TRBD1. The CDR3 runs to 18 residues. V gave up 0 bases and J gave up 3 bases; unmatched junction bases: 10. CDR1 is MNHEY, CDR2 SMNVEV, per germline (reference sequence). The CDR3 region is CASSLSIPGQGRHTEAFF. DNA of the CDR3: TGTGCCAGCAGTTTATCGATACCGGGACAGGGGCGGCACACTGAAGCTTTCTTT.

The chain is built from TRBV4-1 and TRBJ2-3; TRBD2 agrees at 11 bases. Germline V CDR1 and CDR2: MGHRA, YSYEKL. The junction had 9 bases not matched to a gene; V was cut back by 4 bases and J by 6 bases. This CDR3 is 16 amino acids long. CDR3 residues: CASSLELAGGWDTQYF. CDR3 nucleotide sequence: TGCGCCAGCAGCCTCGAGCTAGCGGGAGGCTGGGATACGCAGTATTTT.

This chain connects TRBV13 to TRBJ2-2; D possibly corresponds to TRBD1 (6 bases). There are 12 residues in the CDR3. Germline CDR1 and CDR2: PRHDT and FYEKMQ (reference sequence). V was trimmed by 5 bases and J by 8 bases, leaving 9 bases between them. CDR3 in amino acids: CASSPGTGELFF. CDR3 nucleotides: TGTGCCAGCAGCCCCGGGACAGGGGAGCTGTTTTTT.

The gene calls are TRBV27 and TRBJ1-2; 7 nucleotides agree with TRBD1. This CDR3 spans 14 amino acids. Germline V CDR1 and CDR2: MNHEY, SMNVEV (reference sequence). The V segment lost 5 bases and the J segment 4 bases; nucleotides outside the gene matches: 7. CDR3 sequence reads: CASSPTGDSYGYTF. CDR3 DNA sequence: TGTGCCAGCAGTCCCACAGGGGATTCCTATGGCTACACCTTC.

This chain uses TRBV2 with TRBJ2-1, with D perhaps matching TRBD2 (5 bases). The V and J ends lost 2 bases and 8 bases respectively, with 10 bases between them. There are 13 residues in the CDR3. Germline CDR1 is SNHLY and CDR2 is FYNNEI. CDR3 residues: CASSESLGDEQFF. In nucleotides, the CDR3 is TGTGCCAGCAGTGAATCACTAGGTGATGAGCAGTTCTTC.

The CDR3 DNA reads TGTGCCAGCTCACCCCGGACTAGCGGGAGAATGGGAGACGAGCAGTACTTC. This gives the protein CASSPRTSGRMGDEQYF. The rearrangement joins TRBV18 to TRBJ2-7; 13 bases line up with TRBD2. CDR1 and CDR2 (germline): KGHSH, LQKENI. This CDR3 is 17 amino acids long. After removal of 3 bases from V and 5 bases from J, the junction contained 10 bases not matched to a gene.

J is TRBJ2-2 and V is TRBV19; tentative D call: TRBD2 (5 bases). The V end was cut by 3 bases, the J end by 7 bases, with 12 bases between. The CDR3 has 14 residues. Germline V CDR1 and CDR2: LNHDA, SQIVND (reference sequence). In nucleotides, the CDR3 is TGTGCCAGTAGTATTAGGCAAGCGGTCGGGGAGCTGTTTTTT. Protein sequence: CASSIRQAVGELFF.

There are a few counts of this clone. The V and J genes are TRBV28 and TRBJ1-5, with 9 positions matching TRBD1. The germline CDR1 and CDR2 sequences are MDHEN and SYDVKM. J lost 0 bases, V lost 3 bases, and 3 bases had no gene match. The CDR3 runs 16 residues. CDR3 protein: CASSLYRGLSNQPQHF. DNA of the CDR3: TGTGCCAGCAGTTTGTACAGGGGGCTTAGCAATCAGCCCCAGCATTTT.

The chain's CDR3 is CASSLVGQGIHEQFF. The CDR3 DNA reads TGCGCCAGCAGCTTGGTAGGACAGGGGATCCATGAGCAGTTCTTC. The V call is TRBV5-1, the J call TRBJ2-1, with 9 bases that match TRBD1. V lost 0 bases, J lost 8 bases, and 6 bases stayed unmatched. The CDR3 has 15 residues. Germline lookup yields CDR1 SGHRS and CDR2 YFSETQ. The variable domain in full, with the rest retrieved from reference TRBV5-1 and TRBJ2-1, is KAGVTQTPRYLIKTRGQQVTLSCSPISGHRSVSWYQQTPGQGLQFLFEYFSETQRNKGNFPGRFSGRQFSNSRSEMNVSTLELGDSALYLCASSLVGQGIHEQFFGPGTRLTVL.

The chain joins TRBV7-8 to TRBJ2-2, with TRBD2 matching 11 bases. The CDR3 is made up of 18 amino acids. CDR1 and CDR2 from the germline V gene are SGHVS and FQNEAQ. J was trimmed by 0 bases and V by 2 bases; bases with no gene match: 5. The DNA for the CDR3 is TGTGCCAGCAGCTTATACGGACTAGCGGGCCCGAACACCGGGGAGCTGTTTTTT. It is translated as CASSLYGLAGPNTGELFF.

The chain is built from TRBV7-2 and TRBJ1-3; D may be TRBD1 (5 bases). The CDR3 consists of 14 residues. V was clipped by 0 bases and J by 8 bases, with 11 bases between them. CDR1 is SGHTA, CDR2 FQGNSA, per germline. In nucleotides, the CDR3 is TGTGCCAGCAGCTTAGCGCAGGGAAGTTACACCATATATTTT. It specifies CASSLAQGSYTIYF.

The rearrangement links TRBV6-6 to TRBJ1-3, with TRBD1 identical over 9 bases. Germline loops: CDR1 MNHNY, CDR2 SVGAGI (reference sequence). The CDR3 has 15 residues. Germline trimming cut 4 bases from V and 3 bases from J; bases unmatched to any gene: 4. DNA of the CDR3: TGTGCCAGCAGTTTAACAGGGGGCCATGGAAACACCATATATTTT. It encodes CASSLTGGHGNTIYF.

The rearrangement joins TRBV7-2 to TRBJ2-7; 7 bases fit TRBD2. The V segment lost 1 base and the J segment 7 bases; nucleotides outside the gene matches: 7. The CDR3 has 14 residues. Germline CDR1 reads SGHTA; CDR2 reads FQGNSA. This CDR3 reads CASSLVVQAGEQYF. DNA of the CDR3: TGTGCCAGCAGCTTAGTTGTCCAAGCGGGGGAGCAGTACTTC.

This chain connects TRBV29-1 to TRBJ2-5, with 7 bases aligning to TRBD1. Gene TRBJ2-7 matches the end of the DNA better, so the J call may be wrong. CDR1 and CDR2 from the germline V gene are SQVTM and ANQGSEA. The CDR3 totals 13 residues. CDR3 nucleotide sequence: TGCAGCGTTTACCGGGACAGCTCCTACGAGCAGTACTTC. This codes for CSVYRDSSYEQYF.